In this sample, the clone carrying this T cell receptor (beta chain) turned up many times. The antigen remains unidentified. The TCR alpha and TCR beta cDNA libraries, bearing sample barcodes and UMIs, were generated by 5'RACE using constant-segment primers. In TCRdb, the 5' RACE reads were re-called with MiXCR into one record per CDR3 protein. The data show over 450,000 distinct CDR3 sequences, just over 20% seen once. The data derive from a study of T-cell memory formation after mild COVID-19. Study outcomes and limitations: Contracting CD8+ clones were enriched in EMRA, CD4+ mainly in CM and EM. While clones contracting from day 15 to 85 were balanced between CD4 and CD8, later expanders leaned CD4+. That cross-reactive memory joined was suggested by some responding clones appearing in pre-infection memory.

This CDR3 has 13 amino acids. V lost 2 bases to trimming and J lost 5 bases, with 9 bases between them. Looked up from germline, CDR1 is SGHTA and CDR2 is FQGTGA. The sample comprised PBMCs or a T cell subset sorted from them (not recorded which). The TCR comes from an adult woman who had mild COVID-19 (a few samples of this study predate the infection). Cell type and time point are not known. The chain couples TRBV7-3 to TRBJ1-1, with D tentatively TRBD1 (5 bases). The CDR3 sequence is CASSLSGLTEAFF. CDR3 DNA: TGTGCCAGCAGCTTATCAGGGCTAACTGAAGCTTTCTTT.